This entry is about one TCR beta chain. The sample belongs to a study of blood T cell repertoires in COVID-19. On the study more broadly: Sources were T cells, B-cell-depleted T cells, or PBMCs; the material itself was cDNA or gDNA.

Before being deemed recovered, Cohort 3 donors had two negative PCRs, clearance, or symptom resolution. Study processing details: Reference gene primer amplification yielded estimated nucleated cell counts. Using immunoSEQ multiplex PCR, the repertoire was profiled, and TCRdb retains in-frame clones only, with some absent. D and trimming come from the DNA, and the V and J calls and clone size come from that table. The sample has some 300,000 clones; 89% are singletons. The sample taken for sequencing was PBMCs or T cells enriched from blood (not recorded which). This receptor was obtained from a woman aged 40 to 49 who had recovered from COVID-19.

CDR3 region: CASSQDRSSYEQYF. CDR3 bases: TGTGCCAGCAGCCAGGACAGGAGCTCCTACGAGCAGTACTTC. The rearrangement uses TRBV5-4 and TRBJ2-7; TRBD1 matches at 7 bases. Germline CDR1 reads SGHNT; CDR2 reads YYREEE (reference sequence). After removal of 4 bases from V and 0 bases from J, the junction contained 4 bases not matched to a gene. The CDR3 is made up of 14 amino acids.